The 17 T cell receptor beta chains given below trace back to one sample, sequenced in a study of T cell responses to AZD1222 COVID-19 vaccine. Using immunoSEQ multiplex PCR, the repertoire was profiled, and TCRdb retains in-frame clones only, with some absent. The sample contains about 150,000 clones, about 90% of which appear only once. The sequencing used peripheral blood, collected 28 days after the second dose of the MenACWY control vaccine. The receptors were sampled from an adult who received the MenACWY meningococcal vaccine as a control.

The V gene is TRBV20-1, the J gene TRBJ2-1; no definite D call. This CDR3 comprises 11 residues. Germline assignment: CDR1 DFQATT and CDR2 SNEGSKA (reference sequence). V was pared by 6 bases and J by 7 bases, with 10 bases between. The DNA of the CDR3 is TGCAGTGCACGGACCGATAATGAGCAGTTCTTC. It codes for CSARTDNEQFF.

The chain links TRBV3-1 (or the pseudogene TRBV3-2) to TRBJ2-3; the D gene is possibly TRBD2 (6 bases). From germline, CDR1 is LGHDT and CDR2 YNNKEL (reference sequence). This CDR3 comprises 15 residues. Trimming stripped 4 bases from V and 4 bases from J, with 15 bases between. The CDR3 DNA sequence: TGTGCCAGCAGCCGCGGGACTCTTTCCGCAGATACGCAGTATTTT. It yields the protein CASSRGTLSADTQYF.

This chain joins TRBV5-1 and TRBJ1-1; D is perhaps TRBD1 (6 bases). V gave up 4 bases and J gave up 4 bases, with 11 bases separating them. Germline V gene lookup returns CDR1 SGHRS and CDR2 YFSETQ. The CDR3 sequence is 13 residues long. DNA for the CDR3: TGCGCCAGCAGCATTGGGGACACCACTGAAGCTTTCTTT. Encoded protein: CASSIGDTTEAFF.

The rearrangement uses TRBV7-2 and TRBJ2-3; 7 bases match TRBD1. Germline CDR1 reads SGHTA; CDR2 reads FQGNSA. V was clipped by 5 bases and J by 0 bases; unmatched bases: 2. The CDR3 has 14 residues. This CDR3 is CASSVRGSTDTQYF. CDR3 DNA sequence: TGTGCCAGCAGCGTCAGGGGGAGCACAGATACGCAGTATTTT.

On this clone itself: The same CDR3 also results from other DNA sequences found in this sample. V is TRBV18 and J is TRBJ1-6, with TRBD1 matching over 9 bases. The CDR3 contains 15 residues. Germline lookup yields CDR1 KGHSH and CDR2 LQKENI. J was trimmed by 6 bases and V by 3 bases; bases with no gene match: 3. CDR3: CASSPGTGINSPLHF. The CDR3 DNA reads as TGTGCCAGCTCACCGGGGACAGGGATTAATTCACCCCTCCACTTT.

The chain recombines TRBV2 with TRBJ2-2; TRBD1 matches 8 bases. The CDR3 consists of 15 residues. CDR1 SNHLY and CDR2 FYNNEI come from the germline V gene. Trimming cost V 2 bases and J 5 bases; bases outside gene matches: 4. CDR3 nucleotide sequence: TGTGCCAGCAGTGAATTTAGGACAGGGACCGGGGAGCTGTTTTTT. This codes for CASSEFRTGTGELFF.

The gene calls are TRBV10-3 and TRBJ2-5; the match to TRBD2 covers 13 bases. The V and J ends lost 6 bases and 4 bases, in that order; junction bases with no gene match: 5. The CDR3 loop spans 15 amino acids. The germline V gene has CDR1 ENHRY and CDR2 SYGVKD. CDR3: CAISERLAGGETQYF. CDR3 sequence (DNA): TGTGCCATCAGCGAGAGACTAGCGGGGGGAGAGACCCAGTACTTC.

The chain recombines TRBV9 with TRBJ1-5; D not resolved. The CDR3 length is 15 residues. Germline CDR1 reads SGDLS; CDR2 reads YYNGEE. Trimming stripped 0 bases from V and 2 bases from J, with 9 bases between. CDR3 sequence (DNA): TGTGCCAGCAGCGTAGGTTCCGGGGGCAATCAGCCCCAGCATTTT. Protein: CASSVGSGGNQPQHF.

This clone was counted once. The chain uses TRBV28 and TRBJ1-1, with 9 bases fitting TRBD1. Looked up from germline, CDR1 is MDHEN and CDR2 is SYDVKM. This CDR3 spans 18 amino acids. Trimming removed 5 bases from V and 0 bases from J; junction bases left unmatched: 13. The CDR3 loop is CASSTHVGTGTMNTEAFF. The CDR3 nucleotides are TGTGCCAGCAGTACCCACGTTGGGACAGGGACCATGAACACTGAAGCTTTCTTT.

The CDR3 loop reads CASTPLQMNTEAFF. The CDR3 nucleotides are TGTGCCAGCACCCCCTTGCAAATGAACACTGAAGCTTTCTTT. The V gene is TRBV5-5, the J gene TRBJ1-1, with no clear D. Germline CDR1 reads SGHKS; CDR2 reads YYEKEE (reference sequence). V shed 6 bases and J shed 0 bases, with 12 bases lying between them. There are 14 residues in the CDR3.

A few counts support this clone. The V gene is TRBV10-3, the J gene TRBJ2-7; 9 bases line up with TRBD1. Germline loops: CDR1 ENHRY, CDR2 SYGVKD. The CDR3 runs 14 residues. J lost 2 bases, V lost 2 bases, and 1 base had no gene match. This chain's CDR3 is CAISETGGPYEQYF. In nucleotides, the CDR3 is TGTGCCATCAGTGAGACAGGGGGCCCCTACGAGCAGTACTTC.

V and J are TRBV28 and TRBJ2-3; TRBD2 aligns across 10 bases. The CDR3 totals 17 residues. V dropped 7 bases and J dropped 0; count of bases not matched to a gene: 10. Germline V lookup: CDR1 MDHEN, CDR2 SYDVKM. Here the CDR3 DNA reads TGTGCCAGCACCGAGCCAGCGGGAGGGTCTAGCACAGATACGCAGTATTTT. It translates to CASTEPAGGSSTDTQYF.

This clone has a handful of counts. Other DNA sequences of this sample code for an identical CDR3. The V and J genes are TRBV28 and TRBJ2-5; 8 positions match TRBD2. V shed 7 bases and J 3 bases; nucleotides not matched to a gene: 4. CDR1 and CDR2 (germline): MDHEN, SYDVKM. The CDR3 sequence is 13 residues long. CDR3 sequence reads: CASIAGGEETQYF. Written as DNA, the CDR3 is TGTGCCAGCATAGCCGGGGGGGAAGAGACCCAGTACTTC.

This clone is a singleton in its sample. This chain uses TRBV10-2 with TRBJ2-3; 8 nucleotides line up with TRBD2. This CDR3 has 15 amino acids. Germline V gene data show CDR1 as WSHSY and CDR2 as SAAADI. V was clipped by 3 bases and J by 2 bases; unmatched bases: 4. The CDR3 DNA reads TGCGCCAGCAGTGAAGGACTAGCAGCCACAGATACGCAGTATTTT. Protein product: CASSEGLAATDTQYF.

The chain recombines TRBV14 with TRBJ2-5, with 8 bases matching TRBD1. After removal of 5 bases from V and 1 base from J, the junction contained 6 bases not matched to a gene. Germline V gene lookup returns CDR1 SGHDN and CDR2 FVKESK. This CDR3 region has 15 residues. CDR3 amino acids: CASSDRGSGQETQYF. The CDR3, as DNA: TGTGCCAGCAGCGACAGGGGTTCTGGCCAAGAGACCCAGTACTTC.

The V and J genes are TRBV7-2 and TRBJ1-1; D is unresolved. Trimming stripped 1 base from V and 0 bases from J, with 9 bases between. The CDR3 extends over 15 amino acids. CDR1 is SGHTA and CDR2 is FQGNSA in the germline V gene. CDR3 nucleotide sequence: TGTGCCAGCAGCTTAGTCACAGTTATGAACACTGAAGCTTTCTTT. Amino acid sequence: CASSLVTVMNTEAFF.

CDR3 loop: CAIDRVVGYTF. The CDR3 DNA sequence: TGCGCCATCGACAGGGTTGTTGGCTACACCTTC. The rearrangement uses TRBV23-1 and TRBJ1-2, with 7 bases aligning to TRBD1. TRBV23-1 is given ORF status, its function remaining uncertain. The CDR3 is made up of 11 amino acids. The junction had 6 bases not matched to a gene; V was cut back by 10 bases and J by 7 bases.